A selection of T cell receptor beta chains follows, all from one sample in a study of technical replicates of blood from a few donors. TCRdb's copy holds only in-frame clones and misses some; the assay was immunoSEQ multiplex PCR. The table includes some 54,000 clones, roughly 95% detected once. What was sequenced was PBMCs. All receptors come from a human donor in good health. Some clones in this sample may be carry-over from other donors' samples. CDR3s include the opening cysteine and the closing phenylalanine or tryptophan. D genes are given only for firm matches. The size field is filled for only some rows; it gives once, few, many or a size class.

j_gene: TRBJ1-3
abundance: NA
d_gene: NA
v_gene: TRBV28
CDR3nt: TGTGCCAGCAGTCCCGGGAGCTCTGGAAACACCATATATTTT
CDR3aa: CASSPGSSGNTIYF

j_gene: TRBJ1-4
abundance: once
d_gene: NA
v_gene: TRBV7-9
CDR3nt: TGTGCCAGCAATTTCGGTAGCGGTGACGAAAAACTGTTTTTT
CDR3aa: CASNFGSGDEKLFF

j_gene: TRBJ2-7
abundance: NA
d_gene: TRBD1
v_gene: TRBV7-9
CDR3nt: TGTGCCAGCAGCGACAGGGGGCTTACTTACGAGCAGTACTTC
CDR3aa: CASSDRGLTYEQYF

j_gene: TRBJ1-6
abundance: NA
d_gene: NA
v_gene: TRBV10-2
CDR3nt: TGCGCCAGCCAGACAGGTCTAAGCTCCTATAATTCACCCCTCCACTTT
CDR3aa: CASQTGLSSYNSPLHF

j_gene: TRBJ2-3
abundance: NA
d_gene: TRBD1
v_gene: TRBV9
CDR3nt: TGTGCCAGCAGCCCAAGGGGGGACAGGGTTCTAGATACGCAGTATTTT
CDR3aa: CASSPRGDRVLDTQYF

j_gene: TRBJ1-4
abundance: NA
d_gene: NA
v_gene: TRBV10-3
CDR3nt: TGTGCCATCAGTGAGGACCAACAGGGAACACTGTTTTTT
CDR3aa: CAISEDQQGTLFF

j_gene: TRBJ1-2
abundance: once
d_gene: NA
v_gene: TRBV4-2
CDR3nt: TGTGCCAGCAGCCAAGTCGTGAGCGGGCGAGGCTACACCTTC
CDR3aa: CASSQVVSGRGYTF

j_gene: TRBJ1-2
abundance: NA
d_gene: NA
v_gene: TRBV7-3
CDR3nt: TGTGCCAGCAGCTTAAACGGATTTGGGAGTGGCTACACCTTC
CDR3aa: CASSLNGFGSGYTF

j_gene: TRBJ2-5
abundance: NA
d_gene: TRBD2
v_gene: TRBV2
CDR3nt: TGTGCCAGCAGCCCGGGAGGGGGAGGGGGAGAGACCCAGTACTTC
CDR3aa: CASSPGGGGGETQYF

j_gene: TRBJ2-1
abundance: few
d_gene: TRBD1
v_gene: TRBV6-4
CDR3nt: TGTGCCAGCAGTGTGGACAGGGTGTCCTACAATGAGCAGTTCTTC
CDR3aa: CASSVDRVSYNEQFF

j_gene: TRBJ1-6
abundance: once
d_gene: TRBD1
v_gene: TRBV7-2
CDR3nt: TGTGCCAGCAGCCCCGGGACAGGGTCCGATTCACCCCTCCACTTT
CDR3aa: CASSPGTGSDSPLHF

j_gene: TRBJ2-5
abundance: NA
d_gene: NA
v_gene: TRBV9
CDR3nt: TGTGCCAGCAGCGATACAGGGGGGGAAGAGACCCAGTACTTC
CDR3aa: CASSDTGGEETQYF

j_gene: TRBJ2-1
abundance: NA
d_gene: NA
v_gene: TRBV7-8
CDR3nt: TGTGCCAGCAGCTCGACGACTAGAAGTGAGCAGTTCTTC
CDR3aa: CASSSTTRSEQFF

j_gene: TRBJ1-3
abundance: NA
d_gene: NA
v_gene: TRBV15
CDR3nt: TGTGCCACCAGCAGAGACGGGAAGGGGGCTGGAAACACCATATATTTT
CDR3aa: CATSRDGKGAGNTIYF

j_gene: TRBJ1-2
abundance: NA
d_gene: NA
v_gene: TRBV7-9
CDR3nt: TGTGCCAGCAGCCCCCGTTATTCGGGCTATGGCTACACCTTC
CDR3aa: CASSPRYSGYGYTF

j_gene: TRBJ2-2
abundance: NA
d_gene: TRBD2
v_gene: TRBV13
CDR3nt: TGTGCCAGCAGCTTAGGCAGCGGGGGGGCCACCGGGGAGCTGTTTTTT
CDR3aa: CASSLGSGGATGELFF

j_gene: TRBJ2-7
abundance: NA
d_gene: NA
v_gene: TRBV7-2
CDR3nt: TGTGCCAGCAGCAACCAGCGGGTAGGGCAGTACTTC
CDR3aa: CASSNQRVGQYF

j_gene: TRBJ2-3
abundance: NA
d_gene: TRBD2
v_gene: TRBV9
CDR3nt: TGTGCCAGCAGCGTAGGTCTAGCGGTTACAGATACGCAGTATTTT
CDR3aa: CASSVGLAVTDTQYF

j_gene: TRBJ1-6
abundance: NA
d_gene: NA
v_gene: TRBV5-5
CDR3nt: TGTGCCAGCAGCTTGGCAGGGGAACTGTATAATTCACCCCTCCACTTT
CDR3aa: CASSLAGELYNSPLHF

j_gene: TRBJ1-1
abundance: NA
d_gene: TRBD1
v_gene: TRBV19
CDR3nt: TGTGCCAGTAGTAACACCGACAGGGGATGGACTGAAGCTTTCTTT
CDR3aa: CASSNTDRGWTEAFF

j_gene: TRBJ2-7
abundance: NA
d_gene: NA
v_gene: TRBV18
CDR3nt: TGTGCCAGCTCACCAGCGAGGAGCTCCTACGAGCAGTACTTC
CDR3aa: CASSPARSSYEQYF

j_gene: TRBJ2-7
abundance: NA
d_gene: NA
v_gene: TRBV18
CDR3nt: TGTGCCAGCGGCTACCTGGACAGCTCCGAGCAGTACTTC
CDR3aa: CASGYLDSSEQYF

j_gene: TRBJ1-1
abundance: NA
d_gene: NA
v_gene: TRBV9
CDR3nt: TGTGCCAGCAGCGTAGTCCGGAACACTGAAGCTTTCTTT
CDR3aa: CASSVVRNTEAFF

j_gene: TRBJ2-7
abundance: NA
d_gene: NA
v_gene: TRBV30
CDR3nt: TGTGCCTGGAGTATAGCGGAAGCCTACGAGCAGTACTTC
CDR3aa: CAWSIAEAYEQYF

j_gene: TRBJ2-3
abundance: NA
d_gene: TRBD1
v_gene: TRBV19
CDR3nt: TGTGCCAGTACCATAACAGGGGCCCGCCTGACCCCAGATACGCAGTATTTT
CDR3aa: CASTITGARLTPDTQYF

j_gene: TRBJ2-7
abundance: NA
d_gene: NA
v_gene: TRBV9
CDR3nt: TGTGCCAGCAGCCTACAGGGCTCCTACGAGCAGTACTTC
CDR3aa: CASSLQGSYEQYF

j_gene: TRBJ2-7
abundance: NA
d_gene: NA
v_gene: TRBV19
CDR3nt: TGTGCCAGTAGTAAGGGGATAGGTTACGAGCAGTACTTC
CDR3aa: CASSKGIGYEQYF

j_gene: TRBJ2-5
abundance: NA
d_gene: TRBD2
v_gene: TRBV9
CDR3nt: TGTGCCAGCAGCGTAGCCCCTTTAAGCGGGGGGACCTCTGGGACCCAGTACTTC
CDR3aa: CASSVAPLSGGTSGTQYF

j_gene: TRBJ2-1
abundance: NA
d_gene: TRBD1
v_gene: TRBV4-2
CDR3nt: TGTGCCAGCAGCACGGGACAGGGCAATGAGCAGTTCTTC
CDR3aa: CASSTGQGNEQFF

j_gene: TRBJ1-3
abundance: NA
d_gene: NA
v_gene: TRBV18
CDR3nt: TGTGCCAGCTCCCCAAGACAGGACTCTGGAAACACCATATATTTT
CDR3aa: CASSPRQDSGNTIYF

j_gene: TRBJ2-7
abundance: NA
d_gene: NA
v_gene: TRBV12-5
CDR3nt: TGTGCTAGTGGTTTCGACAGTGCCTACGAGCAGTACTTC
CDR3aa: CASGFDSAYEQYF

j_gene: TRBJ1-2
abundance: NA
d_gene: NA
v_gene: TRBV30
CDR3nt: TGTGCCTGGACTACAGGGCTATTCTATTATGGCTACACCTTC
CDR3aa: CAWTTGLFYYGYTF

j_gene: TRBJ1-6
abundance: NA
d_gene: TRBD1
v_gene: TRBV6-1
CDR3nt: TGTGCCAGCAGTGAAAGGGACAGTAATTCACCCCTCCACTTT
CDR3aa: CASSERDSNSPLHF

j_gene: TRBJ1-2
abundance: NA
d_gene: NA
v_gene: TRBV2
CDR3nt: TGTGCCAGCACAATCAGGGGTTTC
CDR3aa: CASTIRGF

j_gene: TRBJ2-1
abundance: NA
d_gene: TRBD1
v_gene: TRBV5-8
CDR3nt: TGTGCCAGCAGAAGGACAGGGGTAAATGAGCAGTTCTTC
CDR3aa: CASRRTGVNEQFF

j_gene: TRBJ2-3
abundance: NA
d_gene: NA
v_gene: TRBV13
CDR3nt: TGTGCCAGCAGCCCGGTTGGCGGGGTCAGTCCAGATACGCAGTATTTT
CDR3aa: CASSPVGGVSPDTQYF